A single sample gave rise to the 30 T cell receptor beta chains below, sequenced in a study of T cell responses to AZD1222 COVID-19 vaccine. The protocol was immunoSEQ multiplex PCR, while the TCRdb copy is restricted to in-frame clones and leaves out a portion. In the table there are 150,000 to 200,000 clones, about nine tenths of which are singletons. The source was peripheral blood, collected on day 0 of AZD1222 vaccination. The receptor source for this set is an adult in good health.

The chain links TRBV3-1 (or the pseudogene TRBV3-2) to TRBJ2-7, with D possibly matching TRBD2 (6 bases). This CDR3 spans 16 amino acids. CDR1 LGHDT and CDR2 YNNKEL come from the germline V gene (reference sequence). Trimming shortened V by 2 bases and J by 1 base, and 15 bases separated the two germline ends. CDR3 region: CASSQPSDSGSYEQYF. In DNA, the CDR3 is TGTGCCAGCAGCCAACCCTCGGATAGCGGATCCTACGAGCAGTACTTC.

CDR3 sequence: CAISFRGGGTDTQYF. CDR3 DNA sequence: TGTGCCATCAGCTTTAGGGGGGGTGGGACAGATACGCAGTATTTT. The chain joins TRBV10-3 to TRBJ2-3; tentative D call: TRBD2 (7 bases). Per germline, CDR1 ENHRY and CDR2 SYGVKD. There are 15 residues in the CDR3. Trimming stripped 6 bases from V and 3 bases from J, with 16 bases between.

On this clone: The junction differs from germline at one of its ends, possibly a read error. This chain connects TRBV7-7 to TRBJ2-2, with D possibly TRBD1 on 5 matching bases. CDR3 length: 15 amino acids. The germline V gene has CDR1 SSHAT and CDR2 FNYEAQ (reference sequence). The CDR3 DNA sequence: TGTGCTAGCAGCCGACAGACGTCGAACACCGGGGAGCTGTTTTTT. It specifies CASSRQTSNTGELFF.

The V gene is TRBV7-8, the J gene TRBJ2-7, with 9 bases identical to TRBD2. Germline V gene lookup returns CDR1 SGHVS and CDR2 FQNEAQ. The CDR3 sequence is 15 residues long. Losses at the gene ends were 5 bases for V and 2 bases for J; bases not matched to a gene: 7. DNA for the CDR3: TGTGCCAGCAGCACCTCTAGCGGGACCCCCTACGAGCAGTACTTC. It codes for CASSTSSGTPYEQYF. The complete variable domain, with remaining parts taken from reference TRBV7-8 and TRBJ2-7, reads GAGVSQSPRYKVAKRGQDVALRCDPISGHVSLFWYQQALGQGPEFLTYFQNEAQLDKSGLPSDRFFAERPEGSVSTLKIQRTQQEDSAVYLCASSTSSGTPYEQYFGPGTRLTVT.

This chain joins TRBV5-1 and TRBJ2-3, with D tentatively TRBD1 (6 bases). Deletions cut 5 bases from V and 1 base from J, with 8 bases between. The CDR3 contains 13 residues. Germline CDR1 is SGHRS and CDR2 is YFSETQ. CDR3 nucleotides: TGCGCCAGCAGAGGGGGTGGCACAGATACGCAGTATTTT. Protein sequence: CASRGGGTDTQYF.

This clone was found a few times. The V gene is TRBV12-3 or TRBV12-4, the J gene TRBJ1-1; D possibly corresponds to TRBD1 (6 bases). V was cut by 4 bases and J by 1 base, with 7 bases left in between. The CDR3 is 13 amino acids. CDR3 protein: CASSSRGNTEAFF. The CDR3 coding sequence is TGTGCCAGCAGTTCCAGGGGGAACACTGAAGCTTTCTTT.

This sequence joins TRBV9 and TRBJ1-3; no clear D. The CDR3 contains 15 residues. V was clipped by 4 bases and J by 0 bases, with 11 bases between them. Germline V gives CDR1 SGDLS, CDR2 YYNGEE. DNA for the CDR3: TGTGCCAGCAGCCTGACTTTGAGCTCTGGAAACACCATATATTTT. Translating it yields CASSLTLSSGNTIYF.

The V and J genes are TRBV24-1 and TRBJ1-5; a weak D match, TRBD1 (5 bases). Germline loops: CDR1 KGHDR, CDR2 SFDVKD. V was trimmed by 3 bases and J by 0 bases, leaving 11 bases between them. The length of the CDR3 is 16 residues. CDR3 region: CATSDVRGYSNQPQHF. CDR3 DNA sequence: TGTGCCACCAGTGATGTAAGGGGTTATAGCAATCAGCCCCAGCATTTT.

The chain has TRBV27 and TRBJ1-2; 7 positions agree with TRBD1. The germline gives CDR1 MNHEY, CDR2 SMNVEV (reference sequence). The CDR3 contains 14 residues. V shed 5 bases, J shed 5 bases, and the junction held 8 bases outside the gene matches. Here the CDR3 DNA reads TGTGCCAGCAGTCCGGCGGGACAGTCTTATGGCTACACCTTC. It translates to CASSPAGQSYGYTF.

The chain links TRBV6-5 to TRBJ2-5, with D maybe TRBD2 (7 bases). The length of the CDR3 is 15 residues. The V and J ends lost 7 bases and 5 bases respectively, with 20 bases between them. Germline V gives CDR1 MNHEY, CDR2 SVGAGI. The CDR3 DNA follows: TGTGCCAGCAAGTTGACCCCGAAGGGGGGGGAGACCCAGTACTTC. It translates to CASKLTPKGGETQYF.

V usage is TRBV6-5 and J usage is TRBJ2-4, with 7 nucleotides matching TRBD2. V lost 10 bases and J lost 10; bases outside the gene matches: 7. The CDR3 is made up of 11 amino acids. From germline, CDR1 is MNHEY and CDR2 SVGAGI. The CDR3 nucleotides read TGTGCCATCGACCGCGGGGGAATTCAGTACTTC. Its protein product is CAIDRGGIQYF.

The V call is TRBV21-1, the J call TRBJ2-1; TRBD2 is taken as the D call from the table, unchecked against the DNA. TRBV21-1 is a pseudogene. The CDR3 runs 19 residues. Here the CDR3 reads CASPDPIDPSGREYNEQFF. In DNA form, the CDR3 reads TGTGCCAGTCCGGACCCAATTGATCCTAGCGGGAGAGAATACAATGAGCAGTTCTTC.

The V gene is TRBV14, the J gene TRBJ1-5; tentatively, D is TRBD1 (6 bases). The CDR3 contains 14 residues. The ends were cut back, 1 base at V and 3 bases at J, with 7 bases in the middle. From germline, CDR1 is SGHDN and CDR2 FVKESK. The CDR3, as DNA: TGTGCCAGCAGCCAAGGGACAGACAATCAGCCCCAGCATTTT. This sequence encodes CASSQGTDNQPQHF.

The genes are TRBV18 and TRBJ1-2, with D tentatively TRBD1 (6 bases). Deletions cut 3 bases from V and 4 bases from J, with 9 bases between. This CDR3 has 13 amino acids. The germline V gene encodes CDR1 KGHSH and CDR2 LQKENI. In DNA form, the CDR3 reads TGTGCCAGCTCACCGGGACAAGCCTATGGCTACACCTTC. Encoded protein: CASSPGQAYGYTF.

The CDR3 loop reads CASSFGQIEETQYF. CDR3 nucleotide sequence: TGCGCCAGCAGTTTCGGACAGATTGAGGAGACCCAGTACTTC. The chain carries TRBV5-1 and TRBJ2-5; D is perhaps TRBD1 (6 bases). CDR3 length equals 14 residues. Germline-derived CDR1 and CDR2 are SGHRS and YFSETQ. Trimming took off 5 bases at V and 5 bases at J, with 16 bases between the two ends.

The V call is TRBV6-5, the J call TRBJ1-1; 8 nucleotides agree with TRBD1. This CDR3 has 14 amino acids. Trimming cost V 8 bases and J 3 bases; bases outside gene matches: 8. Germline V gene data show CDR1 as MNHEY and CDR2 as SVGAGI. CDR3 protein: CASFDRGADTEAFF. For the CDR3, the DNA is TGTGCCAGCTTCGACAGGGGAGCAGACACTGAAGCTTTCTTT.

CDR3 sequence: CASSSIAVSYNEQFF. The CDR3 nucleotides read TGTGCCAGCAGCTCCATAGCGGTCTCCTACAATGAGCAGTTCTTC. V and J are TRBV7-3 and TRBJ2-1; possible D gene TRBD2, 6 bases. This CDR3 contains 15 residues. Trimming stripped 4 bases from V and 0 bases from J, with 10 bases between. Germline values: CDR1 SGHTA, CDR2 FQGTGA.

V gene TRBV5-5 combines with J gene TRBJ1-2; 7 nucleotides line up with TRBD1. CDR3 size: 16 residues. V dropped 4 bases and J dropped 4; count of bases not matched to a gene: 13. Germline lookup yields CDR1 SGHKS and CDR2 YYEKEE (reference sequence). CDR3 nucleotide sequence: TGTGCCAGCAGCCCTAGATCTCTACAGGGGACCTATGGCTACACCTTC. It is translated as CASSPRSLQGTYGYTF.

The CDR3 sequence is CASSVDGQGQETQYF. Here the CDR3 DNA reads TGTGCCAGCAGCGTAGACGGACAGGGGCAAGAGACCCAGTACTTC. The chain is built from TRBV9 and TRBJ2-5, with 9 bases identical to TRBD1. This CDR3 comprises 15 residues. V dropped 0 bases and J dropped 2; count of bases not matched to a gene: 2. Germline loops: CDR1 SGDLS, CDR2 YYNGEE. The complete variable domain, with remaining parts taken from reference TRBV9 and TRBJ2-5, reads DSGVTQTPKHLITATGQRVTLRCSPRSGDLSVYWYQQSLDQGLQFLIQYYNGEERAKGNILERFSAQQFPDLHSELNLSSLELGDSALYFCASSVDGQGQETQYFGPGTRLLVL.

This chain joins TRBV18 and TRBJ2-1; TRBD2 aligns across 7 bases. The CDR3 length is 13 residues. V lost 2 bases, J lost 10 bases, and 5 bases stayed unmatched. Germline V gene data show CDR1 as KGHSH and CDR2 as LQKENI. In DNA, the CDR3 is TGTGCCAGCTCACCAGTGGGGGGGTACGAGCAGTTCTTC. Encoded protein: CASSPVGGYEQFF.

This clone occurred a few times. The gene calls are TRBV4-2 and TRBJ1-5; TRBD1 agrees at 7 bases. With 1 base clipped from V and 6 bases from J, the junction kept 3 bases outside the gene matches. Germline CDR1 LGHNA, CDR2 YNFKEQ. This CDR3 region has 14 residues. CDR3 coding DNA: TGTGCCAGCAGCCAAGGGACAGGAGTTCAGCCCCAGCATTTT. Amino acid sequence: CASSQGTGVQPQHF.

This chain uses TRBV7-6 with TRBJ1-1; D may be TRBD1 (5 bases). Trimming removed 2 bases from V and 1 base from J, with 8 bases in between. CDR3 size: 14 residues. In germline, CDR1 is SGHVS, CDR2 FNYEAQ. The CDR3 nucleotides are TGTGCCAGCAGCTTACCGGGGCGGAACACTGAAGCTTTCTTT. It encodes CASSLPGRNTEAFF.

The chain joins TRBV7-2 to TRBJ2-2, with TRBD1 matching 7 bases. V was pared by 4 bases and J by 5 bases, with 4 bases of the junction left unmatched. Per germline, CDR1 SGHTA and CDR2 FQGNSA. This CDR3 region has 14 residues. CDR3 nucleotides: TGTGCCAGCAGCTCGAGGGGGCGGACCGGGGAGCTGTTTTTT. This translates into CASSSRGRTGELFF.

The CDR3 region is CASSRQGPGQETQYF. CDR3 in DNA: TGTGCCAGCAGCAGACAGGGCCCGGGCCAAGAGACCCAGTACTTC. This chain uses TRBV7-9 with TRBJ2-5; 7 bases map to TRBD1. CDR1 is SEHNR, CDR2 FQNEAQ, per germline (reference sequence). The CDR3 length is 15 residues. The trim removed 5 bases at V and 1 base at J, leaving 7 bases unmatched.

The chain employs TRBV5-5 and TRBJ2-4; D possibly matches TRBD1 or TRBD2 (6 bases each). The CDR3 length is 17 residues. Germline CDR1 and CDR2: SGHKS and YYEKEE (reference sequence). V was pared by 5 bases and J by 0 bases, with 18 bases between. CDR3 region: CASSDGGGGLAKNIQYF. The CDR3, as DNA: TGTGCCAGCAGTGACGGAGGGGGAGGCCTAGCCAAAAACATTCAGTACTTC.

The rearrangement links TRBV9 to TRBJ1-1; D is ambiguous. Trimming shortened V by 0 bases and J by 2 bases, and 8 bases separated the two germline ends. Germline CDR1 and CDR2: SGDLS and YYNGEE. The CDR3 spans 14 residues. Written as DNA, the CDR3 is TGTGCCAGCAGCGTAGTTGCAGAAAACACTGAAGCTTTCTTT. Its protein is CASSVVAENTEAFF.

The chain joins TRBV7-2 to TRBJ2-7, with D maybe TRBD1 (7 bases). Germline-derived CDR1 and CDR2 are SGHTA and FQGNSA. The CDR3 totals 15 residues. The V end lost 2 bases, the J end lost 3 bases, and 14 bases lay between the germline ends. CDR3 in amino acids: CASSLNGGTVYEQYF. CDR3 nucleotides: TGTGCCAGCAGCTTAAACGGAGGGACAGTCTACGAGCAGTACTTC.

This sequence joins TRBV13 and TRBJ1-2; D is possibly TRBD1 (6 bases). V shed 0 bases and J shed 5 bases, with 13 bases lying between them. The CDR3 has 15 residues. In germline, CDR1 is PRHDT, CDR2 FYEKMQ (reference sequence). The CDR3, as DNA: TGTGCCAGCAGCTTAGGAAGACAGGTGGGGTATGGCTACACCTTC. It yields the protein CASSLGRQVGYGYTF.

V is TRBV6-5 and J is TRBJ2-1; no firm D call. This CDR3 is 14 amino acids long. Germline loops: CDR1 MNHEY, CDR2 SVGAGI. Between the trimmed V and J ends, which lost 2 bases and 4 bases, there was a span of 9 bases. The chain's CDR3 is CASSYLGNYNEQFF. The CDR3 region has the DNA TGTGCCAGCAGTTACCTCGGAAATTACAATGAGCAGTTCTTC.

The CDR3 sequence is CASSPGLAGGSRSYF. CDR3 nucleotide sequence: TGTGCCAGCAGCCCTGGACTAGCGGGGGGTTCACGGAGTTACTTC. The gene calls are TRBV3-1 (or the pseudogene TRBV3-2) and TRBJ2-5, with TRBD2 matching 14 bases. J lost 14 bases, V lost 4 bases, and 12 bases had no gene match. The CDR3 is 15 residues long. Germline V lookup: CDR1 LGHDT, CDR2 YNNKEL (reference sequence).